The clone carrying this T cell receptor beta chain has a single count. The source of the sample is a study of blood T cell repertoires in COVID-19. About the study: Collection of acute and convalescent COVID-19 samples took place in the United States, Italy and Spain. T cells, B-cell-depleted T cells, or PBMCs provided the cDNA or gDNA that served as material.

The V and J ends lost 5 bases and 4 bases, in that order; junction bases with no gene match: 11. Germline loops: CDR1 SGHNT, CDR2 YENEEA. This CDR3 has 17 residues. Under the authors' procedure: Estimates of nucleated cell counts were drawn from the amplification of reference gene primers. Assay: immunoSEQ multiplex PCR; the TCRdb copy retains only in-frame clones and omits some. The V and J calls and clone size are taken from that table; D and trimming were inferred from the DNA. The sample lists nearly 350,000 clones, around nine tenths occurring once. This chain joins TRBV11-3 and TRBJ2-1; TRBD2 aligns across 10 bases. Sequenced material: peripheral blood. The source is a woman under 30 who had recovered from COVID-19. The CDR3 sequence is CASSDLWTSGEYNEQFF. As DNA, the CDR3 is TGTGCCAGCAGCGACCTCTGGACTAGCGGCGAATACAATGAGCAGTTCTTC. The full variable domain, in which reference TRBV11-3 and TRBJ2-1 provide the parts outside the CDR3, is EAGVVQSPRYKIIEKKQPVAFWCNPISGHNTLYWYLQNLGQGPELLIRYENEEAVDDSQLPKDRFSAERLKGVDSTLKIQPAELGDSAVYLCASSDLWTSGEYNEQFFGPGTRLTVL.